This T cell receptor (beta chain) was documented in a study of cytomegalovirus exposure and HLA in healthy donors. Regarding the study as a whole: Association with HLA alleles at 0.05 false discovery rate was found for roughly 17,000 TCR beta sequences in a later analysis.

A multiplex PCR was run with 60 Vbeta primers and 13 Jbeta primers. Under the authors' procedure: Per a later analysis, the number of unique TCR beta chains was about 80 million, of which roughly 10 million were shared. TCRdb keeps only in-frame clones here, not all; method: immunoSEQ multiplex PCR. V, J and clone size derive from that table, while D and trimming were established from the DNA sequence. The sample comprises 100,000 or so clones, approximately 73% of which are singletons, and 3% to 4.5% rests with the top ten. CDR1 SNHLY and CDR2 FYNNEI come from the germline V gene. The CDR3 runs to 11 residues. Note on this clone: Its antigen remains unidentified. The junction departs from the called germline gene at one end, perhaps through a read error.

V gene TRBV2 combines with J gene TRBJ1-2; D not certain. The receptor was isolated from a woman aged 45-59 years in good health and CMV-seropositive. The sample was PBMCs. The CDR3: CTRSGPWGYTF. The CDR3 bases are TGTACCAGAAGTGGGCCCTGGGGCTACACCTTC.